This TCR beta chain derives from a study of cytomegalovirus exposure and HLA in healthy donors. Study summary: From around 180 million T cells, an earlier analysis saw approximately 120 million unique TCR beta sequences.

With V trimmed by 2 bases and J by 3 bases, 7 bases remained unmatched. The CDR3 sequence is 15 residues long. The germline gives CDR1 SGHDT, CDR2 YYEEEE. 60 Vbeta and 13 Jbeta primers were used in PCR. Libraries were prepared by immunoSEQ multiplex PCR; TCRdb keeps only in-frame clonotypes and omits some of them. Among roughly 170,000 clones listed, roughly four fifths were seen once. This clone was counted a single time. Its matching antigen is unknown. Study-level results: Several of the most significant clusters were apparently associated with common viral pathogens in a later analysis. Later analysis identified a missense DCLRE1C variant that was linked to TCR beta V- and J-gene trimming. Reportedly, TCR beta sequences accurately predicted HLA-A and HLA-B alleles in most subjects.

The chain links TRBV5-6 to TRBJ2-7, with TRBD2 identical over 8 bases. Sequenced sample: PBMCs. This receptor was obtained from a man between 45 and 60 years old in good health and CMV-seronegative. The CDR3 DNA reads TGTGCCAGCAGCTTCGGACTAGCCGACTTCTACGAGCAGTACTTC. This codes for CASSFGLADFYEQYF.